The source of this TCR beta chain is a study of cytotoxic CD8 clonotypes in ibrutinib-treated CLL (TCRdb year 2021). With regard to the full study: In this cohort, 15 patients were treatment-naive and ten to eleven were relapsed/refractory, while about 17 had unmutated IGHV. An average of about 250,000 productive templates and roughly 94,000 productive rearrangements was obtained per sample. Longitudinal samples were obtainable from about 30% of the roughly 90 participants in the trial. Samples at response were collected after a median of about 12 months of treatment, with a range of about 6 to 40 months. Every sample from remission and from progressive disease was obtained while the patients were still on ibrutinib. Responses were partial in roughly 24 patients and complete in 2; after median about 70 months follow-up, 14 stayed in remission and some twelve progressed. Cryopreserved peripheral blood mononuclear cells were obtained prior to treatment, at the time of response, and at either disease progression or sustained remission. Beyond this particular receptor, the publication reports: Public clonotypes were found to be uncommon and were observed to contract or remain stable during treatment; the increase in clonality was shown to reflect expansion of private clonotypes at ibrutinib response. Clonality increased at ibrutinib response, stayed stable in sustained remission, and fell back toward baseline at progression. Sustained-remission and progressing patients did not have matched sampling times, and lymph node repertoires were not examined. Baseline clonality was found to be higher than that of age-matched healthy donors and was strongly correlated with circulating CD8+ T-cell counts.

The sample's time point label, decoded: 24 months on ibrutinib. For TCR beta library preparation, roughly 2 micrograms of genomic DNA was extracted from cryopreserved PBMCs. Longitudinal blood samples from CLL patients receiving ibrutinib monotherapy were subjected to high-throughput TCR beta sequencing. The patients took part in an open-label, single-center phase 2 trial of ibrutinib monotherapy. Each clonotype received, on average, around 10x coverage in deep resolution sequencing performed on a MiSeq, where the target depth lay between 1 in 1 million and 1 in 200,000 T cells. The immunoSEQ hsTCRB Kit was used to generate TCR beta libraries. Per the original workflow: ImmunoSEQ Data Assistant and ImmunoSEQ Analyzer were used for data analysis, and V, D and J genes were assigned according to IMGT definitions. Clonality was computed as one minus normalized Shannon entropy of productive rearrangement frequencies, ranging from 0 to 1. Public clonotype analysis was restricted to overrepresented clonotypes comprising at least 0.05% of each patient's repertoire. Some twelve age-matched healthy donor repertoires from immuneACCESS were used as controls for clonality. TCRdb retrieved this table from immuneACCESS and kept in-frame rearrangements only. Not all clones are present; in checked studies, unresolved V genes account for under half, and no reason is known for the remainder. That table is the source of V, J and clone size, and D and trimming were worked out from the DNA. In all, the sample holds roughly 180,000 clones, and 70% to 85% of those were seen once. The top ten constitute about 5% of the sample.

As regards this clone: The antigen it binds to is not known. No base qualities exist here, and no much larger clone lies one base off it.

Via the germline V gene, CDR1 is MDHEN and CDR2 SYDVKM. V is cut by 7 bases and J by 6 bases, and the space between the germline ends is 16 bases. Inclusive of the bounding cysteine and phenylalanine, the CDR3 is 14 residues long. Solely the CDR3 DNA is kept, with 42 bases framed from the first base. The origin of this receptor is a human donor with chronic lymphocytic leukemia. The sample consisted of PBMCs, taken after 24 months of ibrutinib treatment. Recombination linked TRBV28 to TRBJ1-3; no D gene call is confident. The CDR3 region: CASMTRVTSNTIYF. In nucleotides, the sequence is TGTGCCAGCATGACCCGGGTCACATCAAACACCATATATTTT.